Listed below are T cell receptor beta chains from one sample, sequenced in a study of blood T cells in healthy people across ages. In TCRdb, the 5' RACE reads were re-called with MiXCR into one record per CDR3 protein. This table has approximately 690,000 distinct CDR3 sequences, around two fifths appearing once. The sequencing sample was made of blood. Every receptor here comes from an elderly man in good health. Both conserved end residues are part of each CDR3. A D gene is named only where the DNA matches it firmly. Expanded clones are given a class, and other clones once, few, many or no size at all.

TRBD1,-,TRBJ1-6,TRBV20-1,CSARPGTGRSYNSPLHF,TGCAGTGCAAGGCCCGGGACAGGGCGCTCCTATAATTCACCCCTCCACTTT
-,-,TRBJ2-3,TRBV7-8,CASSELGAGLLQTQYF,TGTGCCAGCAGCGAACTAGGCGCGGGACTTCTACAAACGCAGTATTTT
-,many,TRBJ2-7,TRBV4-3,CASSQGLSSYEQYF,TGCGCCAGCAGCCAAGGATTAAGCTCCTACGAGCAGTACTTC
-,few,TRBJ2-6,TRBV3-1,CASSQEGKSSGANVLTF,TGTGCCAGCAGCCAAGAGGGAAAGAGCTCTGGGGCCAACGTCCTGACTTTC
-,-,TRBJ1-2,TRBV12-3/TRBV12-4,CATTNSGTYYGYTF,TGTGCCACAACTAACTCCGGGACCTACTATGGCTACACCTTC
TRBD2,few,TRBJ2-7,TRBV3-1,CASSRTSGRGSAYEQYF,TGTGCCAGCAGCCGAACTAGCGGGAGAGGTTCTGCTTACGAGCAGTACTTC
-,-,TRBJ1-1,TRBV20-1,CSARGPGGLRNTEAFF,TGCAGTGCTAGAGGCCCCGGGGGGCTGAGGAACACTGAAGCTTTCTTT
TRBD2,many,TRBJ2-5,TRBV5-1,CASSLGLAQETQYF,TGTGCCAGCAGCTTGGGACTAGCCCAGGAGACCCAGTACTTC
TRBD2,-,TRBJ2-1,TRBV4-1,CASSLGLAGGLEQFF,TGCGCCAGCAGCCTGGGACTAGCGGGGGGGCTTGAGCAGTTCTTC
TRBD1,few,TRBJ2-7,TRBV28,CASSSRTGVEQYF,TGTGCCAGCAGTTCCCGAACAGGGGTCGAGCAGTACTTC
TRBD2,-,TRBJ2-5,TRBV7-2,CACPLASGGLETQYF,TGTGCCTGCCCCTTAGCTAGCGGGGGGTTAGAGACCCAGTACTTC
-,-,TRBJ1-5,TRBV20-1,CSASRSNSNQPQHF,TGCAGTGCTAGCAGAAGTAATAGCAATCAGCCCCAGCATTTT
-,few,TRBJ2-3,TRBV28,CASITRCKQYF,TGTGCCAGCATTACGAGGTGTAAGCAGTATTTT
-,-,TRBJ2-7,TRBV6-5,CASSTTQGGRLNEQYF,TGTGCCAGCAGTACCACCCAGGGTGGGAGATTGAATGAGCAGTACTTC
-,many,TRBJ2-7,TRBV7-6,CASSDGTPPYEQYF,TGTGCCAGCAGCGATGGGACACCTCCCTACGAGCAGTACTTC
-,-,TRBJ2-3,TRBV9,CASSVEPGVVDTQYF,TGTGCCAGCAGCGTAGAGCCAGGAGTAGTGGATACGCAGTATTTT
TRBD2,-,TRBJ2-1,TRBV10-3,CASGTSSLPRNEQFF,TGTGCCTCAGGGACTAGTTCCCTCCCTCGCAATGAGCAGTTCTTC
TRBD1,-,TRBJ2-1,TRBV9,CASSISGTGVYNEQFF,TGTGCCAGCAGCATCTCCGGGACAGGGGTCTACAATGAGCAGTTCTTC
TRBD2,-,TRBJ2-3,TRBV10-2,CASRAGENTDTQYF,TGCGCCAGCAGGGCGGGAGAGAACACAGATACGCAGTATTTT